This T cell receptor beta chain was captured by sequencing in a study of breast tumors, draining lymph nodes, adjacent tissues. Findings and limits, study-wide: Tumor repertoires ranked between lymph nodes and nontumor tissue in diversity, with V and J gene preferences.

TCRdb reprocessed the multiplex PCR reads via MiXCR and lists one record per CDR3 protein. The table records 20,000 to 25,000 distinct CDR3 sequences, 45% to 60% of them present only once. The CDR3 has 15 residues. Between the trimmed V and J ends, which lost 4 bases and 6 bases, there was a span of 16 bases. Germline-derived CDR1 and CDR2 are SNHLY and FYNNEI. Notes on this clonotype: The target antigen is unknown.

Specimen: breast tumor tissue. The genes are TRBV2 and TRBJ2-4, with D possibly TRBD2 on 5 matching bases. The sequence was obtained from a female donor with breast cancer. Some clones in this sample may be carry-over from other donors' samples. CDR3 bases: TGTGCCAGCAGTGCTAGTGGAGGACCGAGAAACATTCAGTACTTC. Translated, it gives CASSASGGPRNIQYF.